Following are 17 T cell receptor beta chains from one sample sequenced in a study of cytomegalovirus exposure and HLA in healthy donors. Primers: 60 Vbeta forward and 13 Jbeta reverse. Clones were sequenced by immunoSEQ multiplex PCR, and TCRdb holds only the in-frame ones, with some missing. The repertoire holds 45,000 to 60,000 clones, with around 80% as singletons. The sequenced material came from PBMCs. Every receptor here comes from a man aged 25 to 40 in good health and CMV-seropositive.

The V call is TRBV27, the J call TRBJ2-1; TRBD1 matches at 8 bases. Looked up from germline, CDR1 is MNHEY and CDR2 is SMNVEV (reference sequence). The CDR3 is 15 residues long. The trim removed 6 bases at V and 4 bases at J, leaving 8 bases unmatched. CDR3 nucleotide sequence: TGTGCCAGCAGCCCGGACAGGGAGCTATACAATGAGCAGTTCTTC. Amino acid sequence: CASSPDRELYNEQFF.

This clone was detected only a few times. The rearrangement links TRBV6-1 to TRBJ1-5, with D possibly being TRBD1 (5 bases). The germline CDR1 and CDR2 sequences are MNHNS and SASEGT. V lost 6 bases and J 7 bases, leaving 16 bases between the germline ends. The CDR3 loop spans 14 amino acids. The CDR3 DNA reads TGTGCCAGCAGCTTCAGGGTGATCGGGCAGCCCCAGCATTTT. It is translated as CASSFRVIGQPQHF.

This clone is a singleton in its sample. The gene calls are TRBV18 and TRBJ2-3; TRBD2 matches at 14 bases. After removal of 2 bases from V and 8 bases from J, the junction contained 6 bases not matched to a gene. The CDR3 spans 16 residues. Germline V gene data show CDR1 as KGHSH and CDR2 as LQKENI. CDR3 sequence (DNA): TGTGCCAGCTCACCAGGGACTAGCGGGGGTATAATTACGCAGTATTTT. Translation gives CASSPGTSGGIITQYF.

J is TRBJ1-2 and V is TRBV7-2; 8 bases match TRBD1. Trimming removed 5 bases from V and 7 bases from J; junction bases left unmatched: 9. Germline-derived CDR1 and CDR2 are SGHTA and FQGNSA. This CDR3 has 14 residues. CDR3 nucleotides: TGTGCCAGCAGCCCCAGGACAGGGACAAGTGGCTACACCTTC. It specifies CASSPRTGTSGYTF. Using reference TRBV7-2 and TRBJ1-2 for the parts outside the CDR3, the full variable domain is GAGVSQSPSNKVTEKGKDVELRCDPISGHTALYWYRQSLGQGLEFLIYFQGNSAPDKSGLPSDRFSAERTGGSVSTLTIQRTQQEDSAVYLCASSPRTGTSGYTFGSGTRLTVV.

This clone was counted a few times. The chain employs TRBV16 and TRBJ2-1; D possibly corresponds to TRBD1 (6 bases). This CDR3 has 12 residues. Germline V lookup: CDR1 KGHSY, CDR2 FQNENV. Trimming pared 8 bases from V and 6 bases from J, leaving 11 bases between. This chain's CDR3 is CASGRQANEQFF. DNA of the CDR3: TGTGCCAGCGGACGACAGGCCAATGAGCAGTTCTTC.

The V gene is TRBV6-5, the J gene TRBJ2-7, with 7 positions matching TRBD1. This CDR3 region has 14 residues. After removal of 5 bases from V and 1 base from J, the junction contained 5 bases not matched to a gene. The V gene's germline CDR1 is MNHEY and CDR2 SVGAGI. The CDR3 region has the DNA TGTGCCAGCAGTCCCAGGGGGAGATCCTACGAGCAGTACTTC. Protein product: CASSPRGRSYEQYF.

This chain joins TRBV19 and TRBJ1-2; 11 positions match TRBD1. The CDR3 sequence is 16 residues long. V gave up 5 bases and J gave up 4 bases; unmatched junction bases: 9. Germline assignment: CDR1 LNHDA and CDR2 SQIVND (reference sequence). CDR3 region: CASSHTGTGGFYGYTF. In DNA form, the CDR3 reads TGTGCCAGTAGTCATACCGGGACAGGGGGATTCTATGGCTACACCTTC.

This chain connects TRBV9 to TRBJ2-3; TRBD2 agrees at 7 bases. With V trimmed by 0 bases and J by 6 bases, 7 bases remained unmatched. CDR1 is SGDLS, CDR2 YYNGEE, per germline. The CDR3 consists of 15 residues. CDR3 coding DNA: TGTGCCAGCAGCGTAGGGGTTGGCGGGGGTGATACGCAGTATTTT. Translation: CASSVGVGGGDTQYF. The variable domain in full, with the rest retrieved from reference TRBV9 and TRBJ2-3, is DSGVTQTPKHLITATGQRVTLRCSPRSGDLSVYWYQQSLDQGLQFLIQYYNGEERAKGNILERFSAQQFPDLHSELNLSSLELGDSALYFCASSVGVGGGDTQYFGPGTRLTVL.

In DNA form, the CDR3 reads TGTGCCAGCAAACCTCGGACTAGCGGGGGGGCGGAGACCCAGTACTTC. Its translation is CASKPRTSGGAETQYF. This chain joins TRBV2 and TRBJ2-5; 15 positions agree with TRBD2. The V gene end was trimmed by 7 bases and the J gene end by 5 bases; junction bases not matched to a gene: 8. Germline V gene data show CDR1 as SNHLY and CDR2 as FYNNEI. The CDR3 length is 16 residues.

The chain employs TRBV9 and TRBJ2-7; D may be TRBD2 (6 bases). V lost 0 bases to trimming and J lost 2 bases, with 12 bases between them. The CDR3 sequence is 15 residues long. Germline loops: CDR1 SGDLS, CDR2 YYNGEE. Here the CDR3 DNA reads TGTGCCAGCAGCGTAGGAGGCGGGGCAACCTACGAGCAGTACTTC. The encoded protein is CASSVGGGATYEQYF.

The chain has TRBV5-1 and TRBJ2-5; D is unresolved. CDR1 and CDR2 from the germline V gene are SGHRS and YFSETQ. The ends were cut back, 0 bases at V and 2 bases at J, with 11 bases in the middle. The CDR3 is 15 residues long. DNA of the CDR3: TGCGCCAGCAGCTTGGAACGACAAAATCAAGAGACCCAGTACTTC. It codes for CASSLERQNQETQYF. The complete variable domain, with remaining parts taken from reference TRBV5-1 and TRBJ2-5, reads KAGVTQTPRYLIKTRGQQVTLSCSPISGHRSVSWYQQTPGQGLQFLFEYFSETQRNKGNFPGRFSGRQFSNSRSEMNVSTLELGDSALYLCASSLERQNQETQYFGPGTRLLVL.

This clone has a handful of counts. The CDR3 DNA sequence: TGTGCCAGCAGCTTCCAATCCTACAATGAGCAGTTCTTC. This gives the protein CASSFQSYNEQFF. This sequence joins TRBV7-6 and TRBJ2-1; D call uncertain. Looked up from germline, CDR1 is SGHVS and CDR2 is FNYEAQ. V lost 3 bases and J 1 base, leaving 4 bases between the germline ends. The CDR3 consists of 13 residues.

The genes are TRBV7-9 and TRBJ1-1; no reliable D call. The CDR3 runs 14 residues. Germline values: CDR1 SEHNR, CDR2 FQNEAQ (reference sequence). V shed 3 bases and J shed 5 bases, with 13 bases lying between them. In nucleotides, the CDR3 is TGTGCCAGCAGCTTCCGGGAGGCGGGGACTGAAGCTTTCTTT. This sequence encodes CASSFREAGTEAFF.

This chain joins TRBV19 and TRBJ1-5, with D unresolved. This CDR3 spans 16 amino acids. Trimming removed 3 bases at V and 3 bases at J, with 15 bases between. Germline values: CDR1 LNHDA, CDR2 SQIVND (reference sequence). This chain's CDR3 is CASSISGRVFNQPQHF. CDR3 DNA: TGTGCCAGTAGTATCTCGGGGAGGGTATTCAATCAGCCCCAGCATTTT. The whole variable domain, filled in from reference TRBV19 and TRBJ1-5, reads DGGITQSPKYLFRKEGQNVTLSCEQNLNHDAMYWYRQDPGQGLRLIYYSQIVNDFQKGDIAEGYSVSREKKESFPLTVTSAQKNPTAFYLCASSISGRVFNQPQHFGDGTRLSIL.

This rearrangement joins TRBV2 to TRBJ1-1; 7 bases match TRBD1. The CDR3 runs 14 residues. Germline V CDR1 and CDR2: SNHLY, FYNNEI. V gave up 7 bases and J gave up 4 bases; unmatched junction bases: 9. The CDR3 loop reads CASNLRGVGTEAFF. The CDR3 DNA reads as TGTGCCAGCAACCTCAGGGGGGTCGGCACTGAAGCTTTCTTT.

Comment on this clone: An end of the junction differs from the germline gene, which may be a read error. V usage is TRBV9 and J usage is TRBJ2-7, with 8 bases identical to TRBD1. Looked up from germline, CDR1 is SGDLS and CDR2 is YYNGEE. CDR3 size: 12 residues. The CDR3 nucleotides read TGTGCCAGCAGCCTCCGGGCAGGGGGCCTAGGGTTC. It encodes CASSLRAGGLGF.

Turning to this clone: The junction departs from the called germline gene at one end, perhaps through a read error. This chain uses TRBV7-9 with TRBJ1-5; D perhaps matches TRBD1 (5 bases). This CDR3 region has 17 residues. Germline-derived CDR1 and CDR2 are SEHNR and FQNEAQ (reference sequence). The chain's CDR3 is CASSLAFGAGPNQPQHF. In DNA form, the CDR3 reads TGTGCCAGCAGCCTAGCGTTTGGGGCAGGTCCAAATCAGCCCCAGCATTTT.